Reported below is one TCR beta chain. In the authors' methods: Reference gene primer amplification gave estimated nucleated cell counts. Libraries were prepared by immunoSEQ multiplex PCR; TCRdb keeps only in-frame clonotypes and omits some of them. The DNA was the basis for D and trimming; V, J and clone size are from that table. The repertoire consists of around 500,000 clones, with 70% to 90% occurring once and the leading ten covering approximately 3%. Germline-derived CDR1 and CDR2 are MNHEY and SVGEGT. CDR3 length equals 13 residues. Trimming removed 6 bases from V and 7 bases from J, with 10 bases in between. The data were taken from a study of blood T cell repertoires in COVID-19. The wider study: Sites across the United States, Italy and Spain contributed samples from acute and convalescent COVID-19. PBMCs, B-cell-depleted T cells, or T cells provided the cDNA or gDNA that made up the material.

This clonotype originated in a human donor in a cohort sampled during active COVID-19. The chain recombines TRBV6-2 or TRBV6-3 with TRBJ1-6; no clear D. The sample was peripheral blood. CDR3 DNA sequence: TGTGCCAGCAGCCTATCTCGGAATTCACCCCTCCACTTT. This encodes CASSLSRNSPLHF.